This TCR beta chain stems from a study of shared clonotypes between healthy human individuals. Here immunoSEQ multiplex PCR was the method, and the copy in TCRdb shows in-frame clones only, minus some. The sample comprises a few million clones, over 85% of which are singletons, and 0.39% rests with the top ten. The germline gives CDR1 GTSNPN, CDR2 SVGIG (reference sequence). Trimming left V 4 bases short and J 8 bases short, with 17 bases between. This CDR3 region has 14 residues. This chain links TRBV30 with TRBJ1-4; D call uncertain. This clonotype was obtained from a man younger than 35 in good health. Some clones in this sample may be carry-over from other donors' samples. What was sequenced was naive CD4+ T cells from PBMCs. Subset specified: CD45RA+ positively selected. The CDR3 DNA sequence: TGTGCCTGGACCCCCCTCGGGTTGTGGGAAAAACTGTTTTTT. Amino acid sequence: CAWTPLGLWEKLFF.